The 5 T cell receptor beta chains reported below all come from one sample, sequenced in a study of T cell repertoires in cytomegalovirus infection. TCRdb re-called the reads with MiXCR, one entry per CDR3 protein. The data contain 650,000 to 850,000 distinct CDR3 sequences, 25% to 30% of them singletons. Their specific antigens are unknown. This sample comprised cultured CD8+ T cells from PBMCs, obtained from culture after CMV antigen stimulation. The receptors were sampled from a human donor in good health (CMV status not recorded). Some clones in this sample may be carry-over from other donors' samples.

The V call is TRBV6-1, the J call TRBJ2-7, with unresolved D. V was clipped by 5 bases and J by 4 bases, with 15 bases between them. This CDR3 is 14 amino acids long. Germline-derived CDR1 and CDR2 are MNHNS and SASEGT. This chain's CDR3 is CASSLTARIYEQYV. In DNA form, the CDR3 reads TGTGCCAGCAGTTTGACGGCTAGGATTTACGAGCAGTACGTC.

This clonotype came up many times. The V and J genes are TRBV12-3 or TRBV12-4 and TRBJ2-1; TRBD1 aligns across 8 bases. The V gene end was trimmed by 4 bases and the J gene end by 2 bases; junction bases not matched to a gene: 7. The CDR3 runs to 16 residues. CDR3: CASSSGTGVAYNEQFF. CDR3 bases: TGTGCCAGCAGTTCCGGGACAGGAGTGGCCTACAATGAGCAGTTCTTC.

The gene calls are TRBV28 and TRBJ1-6; no firm D call. The CDR3 spans 14 residues. V was trimmed by 6 bases and J by 5 bases, leaving 11 bases between them. Germline V lookup: CDR1 MDHEN, CDR2 SYDVKM. In DNA form, the CDR3 reads TGTGCCAGCAGCCCGGGGAGCCATAATTCACCCCTCCACTTT. As protein: CASSPGSHNSPLHF.

This clonotype has a handful of counts. The V call is TRBV7-6, the J call TRBJ2-1; D not certain. The V end lost 5 bases, the J end lost 10 bases, and 18 bases lay between the germline ends. This CDR3 comprises 14 residues. In germline, CDR1 is SGHVS, CDR2 FNYEAQ. For the CDR3, the DNA is TGTGCCAGCAGCCCCGAAACGGCCTCGATGGAGCAGTTCTTC. Residues: CASSPETASMEQFF.

This clonotype was counted only a few times. The rearrangement links TRBV7-9 to TRBJ1-5; weak D call: TRBD1 (5 bases). The CDR3 has 14 residues. V was shortened by 11 bases and J by 4 bases, with 18 bases between the two germline ends. Germline CDR1 and CDR2: SEHNR and FQNEAQ (reference sequence). DNA for the CDR3: TGTGCCGGGGGGAAAGGAGTGGGGAATCAGCCCCAGCATTTT. Its translation is CAGGKGVGNQPQHF.